Listed here are 20 T cell receptor beta chains from one sample, sequenced in a study of OX40 agonist ivuxolimab in advanced cancers. Libraries were constructed by the immunoSEQ multiplex PCR assay. TCRdb re-hosts the immuneACCESS table, in-frame sequences only. Its copies lack some clones; in the studies checked, an unresolved V gene accounts for under half of them, and the cause for the rest is not known. This sample is represented by approximately 92,000 clones; roughly 94% of them were singletons. The ten largest clones add up to approximately 0.2% of the sample. Sequencing used CD4+ or CD8+ T cells sorted from blood, obtained in a trial of the OX40 agonist ivuxolimab. The source of these receptors is an adult with an advanced solid tumor such as melanoma, head and neck, liver or kidney cancer.

V usage is TRBV7-2 and J usage is TRBJ2-3; 8 positions match TRBD2. V was clipped by 1 base and J by 0 bases; unmatched bases: 9. Germline-derived CDR1 and CDR2 are SGHTA and FQGNSA. The CDR3 runs 18 residues. CDR3 loop: CASSLVSLAGPSTDTQYF. CDR3 nucleotides: TGTGCCAGCAGCTTAGTGAGCCTAGCGGGTCCAAGCACAGATACGCAGTATTTT.

The V and J genes are TRBV28 and TRBJ2-7; 9 bases agree with TRBD1. Trimming took 8 bases from V and 3 from J; bases not matched to a gene: 8. This CDR3 is built from 14 residues. CDR1 and CDR2 from the germline V gene are MDHEN and SYDVKM. CDR3 nucleotides: TGTGCCAGCTATACAGGGGGCCAAGACTACGAGCAGTACTTC. Its protein is CASYTGGQDYEQYF. The full variable domain, completed using reference TRBV28 and TRBJ2-7, is DVKVTQSSRYLVKRTGEKVFLECVQDMDHENMFWYRQDPGLGLRLIYFSYDVKMKEKGDIPEGYSVSREKKERFSLILESASTNQTSMYLCASYTGGQDYEQYFGPGTRLTVT.

The V gene is TRBV6-4, the J gene TRBJ2-7; D not resolved. Germline values: CDR1 MRHNA, CDR2 SNTAGT. With 5 bases removed from V and 3 bases from J, the gap between germline ends came to 8 bases. This CDR3 spans 12 amino acids. CDR3 sequence reads: CASSQKNYEQYF. The CDR3 bases are TGTGCCAGCAGTCAAAAGAACTACGAGCAGTACTTC.

The chain combines TRBV6-5 with TRBJ1-2; 8 bases match TRBD1. Trimming removed 6 bases from V and 6 bases from J; junction bases left unmatched: 3. CDR3 length equals 12 residues. The germline CDR1 and CDR2 sequences are MNHEY and SVGAGI. The CDR3: CASSLTGDGYTF. The CDR3 DNA reads TGTGCCAGCAGCTTGACAGGGGATGGCTACACCTTC.

This chain links TRBV5-8 with TRBJ2-7; D unclear. The CDR3 runs to 15 residues. Trimming pared 4 bases from V and 0 bases from J, leaving 14 bases between. Germline V gene sequence: CDR1 SGHTS, CDR2 YDEGEE. The CDR3 nucleotides are TGTGCCAGCAGCCCGAACAGTGATAGCTCCTACGAGCAGTACTTC. Translated: CASSPNSDSSYEQYF.

The gene calls are TRBV7-2 and TRBJ2-7, with TRBD2 identical over 9 bases. This CDR3 has 14 amino acids. Germline assignment: CDR1 SGHTA and CDR2 FQGNSA. The V segment lost 6 bases and the J segment 3 bases; nucleotides outside the gene matches: 6. CDR3 nucleotides: TGTGCCAGCAGTACCGGGACTAGCCTCTACGAGCAGTACTTC. As protein: CASSTGTSLYEQYF.

The V gene is TRBV7-8, the J gene TRBJ1-5; D may be TRBD1 (6 bases). CDR1 SGHVS and CDR2 FQNEAQ come from the germline V gene. This CDR3 has 16 residues. Trimming shortened V by 4 bases and J by 7 bases, and 20 bases separated the two germline ends. CDR3 in amino acids: CASSSWGGRMSQPQHF. CDR3 nucleotides: TGTGCCAGCAGCTCCTGGGGGGGCAGAATGTCGCAGCCCCAGCATTTT.

This chain connects TRBV12-5 to TRBJ2-5; D ambiguous. The V and J ends lost 5 bases and 5 bases respectively, with 12 bases between them. The CDR3 length is 13 residues. Germline CDR1 LGHNT, CDR2 FRNRAP. The CDR3 region is CASGPRNRETQYF. In DNA, the CDR3 is TGTGCTAGTGGTCCTAGGAATAGGGAGACCCAGTACTTC.

CDR3 in DNA: TGTGCCAGTAGATACGGGATCAATCAGCCCCAGCATTTT. This translates into CASRYGINQPQHF. The rearrangement links TRBV19 to TRBJ1-5, with D unresolved. The germline V gene has CDR1 LNHDA and CDR2 SQIVND (reference sequence). The CDR3 consists of 13 residues. V was pared by 6 bases and J by 3 bases, with 9 bases between.

The chain is built from TRBV7-9 and TRBJ2-7; 7 bases fit TRBD2. V shed 8 bases and J 6 bases; nucleotides not matched to a gene: 10. The CDR3 length is 13 residues. The germline CDR1 and CDR2 sequences are SEHNR and FQNEAQ (reference sequence). CDR3 in amino acids: CASGRLAPGEQYF. The DNA of the CDR3 is TGTGCCAGCGGCCGACTAGCCCCTGGCGAGCAGTACTTC. Full variable domain (missing parts from reference TRBV7-9 and TRBJ2-7): DTGVSQNPRHKITKRGQNVTFRCDPISEHNRLYWYRQTLGQGPEFLTYFQNEAQLEKSRLLSDRFSAERPKGSFSTLEIQRTEQGDSAMYLCASGRLAPGEQYFGPGTRLTVT.

This clone was detected only once. This sequence joins TRBV7-2 and TRBJ1-3, with D possibly being TRBD1 (6 bases). The CDR3 has 16 amino acids. The ends were cut back, 4 bases at V and 4 bases at J, with 17 bases in the middle. Germline V gene sequence: CDR1 SGHTA, CDR2 FQGNSA. DNA of the CDR3: TGTGCCAGCAGCTCCCTCAGGGGATCTCTGGGAAACACCATATATTTT. It is translated as CASSSLRGSLGNTIYF.

CDR3 residues: CASSLAGGTNIQYF. CDR3 in DNA: TGTGCCAGCAGCCTAGCGGGGGGGACTAACATTCAGTACTTC. The chain joins TRBV14 to TRBJ2-4, with TRBD2 identical over 11 bases. The V segment lost 4 bases and the J segment 7 bases; nucleotides outside the gene matches: 3. CDR3 size: 14 residues. Germline CDR1 reads SGHDN; CDR2 reads FVKESK.

The chain joins TRBV29-1 to TRBJ2-3; D possibly corresponds to TRBD1 (6 bases). From germline, CDR1 is SQVTM and CDR2 ANQGSEA. The CDR3 consists of 14 residues. V lost 3 bases and J 1 base, leaving 11 bases between the germline ends. This chain's CDR3 is CSVERGYGTDTQYF. For the CDR3, the DNA is TGCAGCGTTGAGAGGGGGTATGGCACAGATACGCAGTATTTT.

This chain joins TRBV11-2 and TRBJ2-5; 9 bases map to TRBD1. The CDR3 covers 14 residues. V gave up 5 bases and J gave up 5 bases; unmatched junction bases: 6. CDR1 and CDR2 (germline): SGHAT, FQNNGV. The DNA of the CDR3 is TGTGCCAGCAGCCCACAGGGGGCCCATGAGACCCAGTACTTC. It is translated as CASSPQGAHETQYF.

V gene TRBV7-2 combines with J gene TRBJ1-1; a weak D match, TRBD1 (5 bases). The CDR3 is 15 residues long. V shed 3 bases and J shed 3 bases, with 14 bases lying between them. Germline CDR1 is SGHTA and CDR2 is FQGNSA. CDR3: CASSLQGPLHTEAFF. The CDR3 region has the DNA TGTGCCAGCAGCTTGCAGGGCCCTCTGCACACTGAAGCTTTCTTT.

V and J are TRBV19 and TRBJ2-1; D is unresolved. Trimming took 5 bases from V and 0 from J, leaving 14 bases between them. Germline assignment: CDR1 LNHDA and CDR2 SQIVND (reference sequence). The CDR3 is made up of 16 amino acids. The CDR3 nucleotides are TGTGCCAGTAGTCGCCTCGGAGCTAGCTCCTACAATGAGCAGTTCTTC. This encodes CASSRLGASSYNEQFF. Looking up the rest from reference TRBV19 and TRBJ2-1 gives the full variable domain: DGGITQSPKYLFRKEGQNVTLSCEQNLNHDAMYWYRQDPGQGLRLIYYSQIVNDFQKGDIAEGYSVSREKKESFPLTVTSAQKNPTAFYLCASSRLGASSYNEQFFGPGTRLTVL.

This clone was picked up a small number of times. CDR3 sequence: CASSESSGNTIYF. In DNA form, the CDR3 reads TGCGCCAGCAGTGAAAGCTCTGGAAACACCATATATTTT. The V gene is TRBV10-1, the J gene TRBJ1-3; D gene ambiguous. Trimming removed 3 bases at V and 0 bases at J, with 3 bases between. Per the germline V gene, CDR1 is WNHNN and CDR2 is SYGVQD (reference sequence). The CDR3 runs to 13 residues.

J is TRBJ1-1 and V is TRBV19; D unclear. Per the germline V gene, CDR1 is LNHDA and CDR2 is SQIVND (reference sequence). This CDR3 has 12 amino acids. V gave up 6 bases and J gave up 6 bases, with 11 bases separating them. CDR3 coding DNA: TGTGCCAGTAGACCCGTCGGTTCTGAAGCTTTCTTT. Encoded protein: CASRPVGSEAFF.

The J gene is TRBJ1-2, the V gene TRBV19, with D possibly TRBD1 on 5 matching bases. The CDR3 runs 14 residues. The germline V and J ends were trimmed by 5 bases and 4 bases, with 14 bases remaining between them. Germline assignment: CDR1 LNHDA and CDR2 SQIVND (reference sequence). Here the CDR3 reads CASSGRGAGYGYTF. The CDR3 DNA reads as TGTGCCAGTAGTGGACGCGGGGCCGGCTATGGCTACACCTTC.

The V gene is TRBV11-3, the J gene TRBJ1-1, with D possibly TRBD1 on 6 matching bases. The CDR3 sequence is 14 residues long. V gave up 1 base and J gave up 1 base, with 7 bases separating them. The germline CDR1 and CDR2 sequences are SGHNT and YENEEA. CDR3 region: CASSLGQANTEAFF. The CDR3 DNA sequence: TGTGCCAGCAGCTTAGGACAGGCGAACACTGAAGCTTTCTTT.